The text below deals with one TCR beta chain. The antigen is not known. PCR primers comprised 60 Vbeta and 13 Jbeta primers. The authors' processing: There were about 88 million unique TCR beta chains by a later count, and 10 million to 12 million of them were shared. Only in-frame clones appear in the TCRdb table, and some are missing; sequencing was by immunoSEQ multiplex PCR. V, J and clone size derive from that table, while D and trimming were established from the DNA sequence. The data show tens of thousands of clones, about 76% seen once. The V gene end was trimmed by 5 bases and the J gene end by 1 base; junction bases not matched to a gene: 10. Germline-derived CDR1 and CDR2 are LNHNV and YYDKDF (reference sequence). The CDR3 sequence is 17 residues long. These data are taken from a study of cytomegalovirus exposure and HLA in healthy donors. At the level of the study: Within the Caucasian-associated ancestry cluster were roughly 82% of the approximately 400 genotyped donors. The study, taken as a whole, reports: Cytomegalovirus association was assigned to about 150 TCR beta chains.

The J gene is TRBJ1-5, the V gene TRBV15, with 8 bases matching TRBD1. Material: PBMCs. This receptor was taken from a female donor in good health and CMV-seronegative. The CDR3, as DNA: TGTGCCACCAGCCTGAGGACAGGGAAGGGAAGCAATCAGCCCCAGCATTTT. It is translated as CATSLRTGKGSNQPQHF.